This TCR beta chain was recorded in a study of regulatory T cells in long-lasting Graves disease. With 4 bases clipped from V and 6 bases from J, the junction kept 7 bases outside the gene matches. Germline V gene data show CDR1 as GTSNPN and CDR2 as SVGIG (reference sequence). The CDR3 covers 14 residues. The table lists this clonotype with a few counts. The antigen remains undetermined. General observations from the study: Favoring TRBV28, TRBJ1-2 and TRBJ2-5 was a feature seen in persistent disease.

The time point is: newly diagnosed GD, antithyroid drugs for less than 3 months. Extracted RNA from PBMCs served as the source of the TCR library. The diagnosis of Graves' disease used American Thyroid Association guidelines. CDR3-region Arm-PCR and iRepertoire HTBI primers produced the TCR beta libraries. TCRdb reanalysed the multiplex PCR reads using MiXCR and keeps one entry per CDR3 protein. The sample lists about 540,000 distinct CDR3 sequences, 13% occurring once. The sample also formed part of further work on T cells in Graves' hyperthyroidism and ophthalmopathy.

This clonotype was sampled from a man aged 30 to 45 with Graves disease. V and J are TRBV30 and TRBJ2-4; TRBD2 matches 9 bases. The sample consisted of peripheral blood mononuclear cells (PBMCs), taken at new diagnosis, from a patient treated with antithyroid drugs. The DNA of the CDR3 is TGTGCCTGGAAAGCTAGCGGGGACCCAAACATTCAGTACTTC. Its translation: CAWKASGDPNIQYF.